The 23 T cell receptor beta chains listed next were all sequenced from one sample in a study of graft-versus-host responses after intestinal transplantation (dated by TCRdb to 2020 to 2022). Libraries were prepared through the immunoSEQ multiplex PCR assay. The clones in this table, taken by TCRdb from immuneACCESS, are in-frame only. Not every clone is retained; where verified, under half of the shortfall comes from an unresolved V gene, and the cause of the rest is unknown. The sample table lists around 28,000 clones, 75% to 90% of them with a count of one. The ten largest make up around 1.1% of the sample. The sequenced sample was PBMCs, obtained 27 to 29 days after intestinal transplant. The receptors were gathered from a human patient who received an intestinal transplant, so some T cells may come from the graft donor.

The V and J genes are TRBV7-9 and TRBJ2-5; 8 bases match TRBD2. V dropped 5 bases and J dropped 1; count of bases not matched to a gene: 15. Germline lookup yields CDR1 SEHNR and CDR2 FQNEAQ (reference sequence). This CDR3 region has 18 residues. In DNA form, the CDR3 reads TGTGCCAGCAGCCCACCACTGAGAGCGGGAGTCGCCCAAGAGACCCAGTACTTC. Protein: CASSPPLRAGVAQETQYF.

J is TRBJ1-5 and V is TRBV28; the D gene is possibly TRBD1 (5 bases). Per germline, CDR1 MDHEN and CDR2 SYDVKM. The CDR3 is made up of 15 amino acids. V shed 5 bases and J shed 6 bases, with 17 bases lying between them. CDR3 residues: CASSLGPKDVQPQHF. The CDR3 DNA sequence: TGTGCCAGCAGTCTGGGACCCAAAGACGTTCAGCCCCAGCATTTT. Full variable domain (remainder filled in from reference TRBV28 and TRBJ1-5): DVKVTQSSRYLVKRTGEKVFLECVQDMDHENMFWYRQDPGLGLRLIYFSYDVKMKEKGDIPEGYSVSREKKERFSLILESASTNQTSMYLCASSLGPKDVQPQHFGDGTRLSIL.

The chain carries TRBV5-4 and TRBJ1-1, with TRBD1 identical over 7 bases. Germline V CDR1 and CDR2: SGHNT, YYREEE (reference sequence). The CDR3 contains 13 residues. With V trimmed by 2 bases and J by 11 bases, 9 bases remained unmatched. CDR3 in amino acids: CASSFGTAFQAFF. CDR3 in DNA: TGTGCCAGCAGCTTCGGGACAGCGTTTCAGGCTTTCTTT.

This clone was counted only a few times. The chain carries TRBV5-4 and TRBJ2-7, with D maybe TRBD1 (6 bases). This CDR3 is built from 14 residues. Germline V gene data show CDR1 as SGHNT and CDR2 as YYREEE (reference sequence). V shed 7 bases and J shed 0 bases, with 14 bases lying between them. The CDR3 region is CASRIAGASYEQYF. CDR3 bases: TGTGCCAGCCGAATAGCAGGGGCCTCCTACGAGCAGTACTTC.

The CDR3 spells CATSRAGQETQYF. The CDR3, as DNA: TGTGCCACCTCTCGAGCGGGCCAAGAGACCCAGTACTTC. The rearrangement joins TRBV19 to TRBJ2-5, with D possibly TRBD2 on 6 matching bases. The CDR3 has 13 residues. Trimming pared 10 bases from V and 1 base from J, leaving 13 bases between. Germline CDR1 reads LNHDA; CDR2 reads SQIVND (reference sequence).

This clone was picked up a small number of times. This sequence joins TRBV2 and TRBJ2-7, with 8 nucleotides matching TRBD2. J gave up 4 bases and V 7 bases, and 9 bases lay outside the gene matches. The CDR3 extends over 14 amino acids. Germline V gene sequence: CDR1 SNHLY, CDR2 FYNNEI. CDR3 region: CASIRTSSSYEQYF. The CDR3 coding sequence is TGTGCCAGCATACGGACTAGCTCCTCGTACGAGCAGTACTTC.

J is TRBJ2-1 and V is TRBV27, with 7 bases aligning to TRBD2. Germline CDR1 and CDR2: MNHEY and SMNVEV (reference sequence). The ends lost 5 bases at V and 1 base at J; junction bases unmatched: 14. CDR3 length: 18 residues. For the CDR3, the DNA is TGTGCCAGCAGTATCCTCCCCCTGAGCGGGGTTTCCTACAATGAGCAGTTCTTC. Translating gives CASSILPLSGVSYNEQFF.

This chain connects TRBV27 to TRBJ2-2; 7 nucleotides line up with TRBD2. This CDR3 has 17 residues. V lost 3 bases to trimming and J lost 2 bases; unmatched junction nucleotides: 9. Germline lookup yields CDR1 MNHEY and CDR2 SMNVEV (reference sequence). The CDR3 sequence: CASSFPWASGNTGELFF. The CDR3 nucleotides are TGTGCCAGCAGTTTTCCTTGGGCTAGCGGTAACACCGGGGAGCTGTTTTTT.

CDR3 DNA: TGTGCCAGCAGCTTAGAGGGCAGGATGGGAGGGACCCAGTACTTC. It is translated as CASSLEGRMGGTQYF. The chain employs TRBV11-2 and TRBJ2-5, with D possibly TRBD2 on 6 matching bases. The V end was cut by 0 bases, the J end by 7 bases, with 15 bases between. This CDR3 contains 15 residues. Germline V gene sequence: CDR1 SGHAT, CDR2 FQNNGV.

The V and J genes are TRBV6-5 and TRBJ1-1, with a tentative D call TRBD1 (6 bases). The V end lost 0 bases, the J end lost 0 bases, and 11 bases lay between the germline ends. The CDR3 is 16 residues long. Germline CDR1 and CDR2: MNHEY and SVGAGI. DNA of the CDR3: TGTGCCAGCAGTTACTCCGGACAGTCAATGAACACTGAAGCTTTCTTT. Protein sequence: CASSYSGQSMNTEAFF.

The chain uses TRBV2 and TRBJ2-3; D unresolved. Trimming took off 8 bases at V and 3 bases at J, with 6 bases between the two ends. This CDR3 comprises 11 residues. CDR1 and CDR2 from the germline V gene are SNHLY and FYNNEI. DNA for the CDR3: TGTGCCAGCCAGAGTACAGATACGCAGTATTTT. Protein: CASQSTDTQYF. The whole variable domain, filled in from reference TRBV2 and TRBJ2-3, reads EPEVTQTPSHQVTQMGQEVILRCVPISNHLYFYWYRQILGQKVEFLVSFYNNEISEKSEIFDDQFSVERPDGSNFTLKIRSTKLEDSAMYFCASQSTDTQYFGPGTRLTVL.

This rearrangement joins TRBV6-5 to TRBJ2-7; weak D call: TRBD1 (6 bases). Germline V gives CDR1 MNHEY, CDR2 SVGAGI. Trimming shortened V by 11 bases and J by 6 bases, and 14 bases separated the two germline ends. The CDR3 totals 11 residues. The CDR3 DNA reads TGTGCCGCCTTACAGGGAAGCGAGCAGTACTTC. Translated, it gives CAALQGSEQYF.

The chain employs TRBV2 and TRBJ1-3; the D gene is possibly TRBD1 (6 bases). Germline V lookup: CDR1 SNHLY, CDR2 FYNNEI. Trimming removed 6 bases from V and 0 bases from J, with 12 bases in between. The CDR3 has 15 residues. CDR3 DNA sequence: TGTGCCAGCAGCAACACAGGGCTCTCTGGAAACACCATATATTTT. It encodes CASSNTGLSGNTIYF.

The chain links TRBV7-9 to TRBJ2-3, with TRBD1 matching over 11 bases. This CDR3 is built from 17 residues. Germline CDR1 is SEHNR and CDR2 is FQNEAQ (reference sequence). V trimming: 5 bases; J trimming: 7 bases; junction bases outside the gene matches: 14. CDR3 residues: CASSPSSAGTGGYTQYF. The CDR3, as DNA: TGTGCCAGCAGCCCATCTTCCGCCGGGACAGGGGGATATACGCAGTATTTT.

The V gene is TRBV28, the J gene TRBJ2-3, with 12 bases identical to TRBD2. The CDR3 totals 19 residues. Germline-derived CDR1 and CDR2 are MDHEN and SYDVKM. With 7 bases clipped from V and 0 bases from J, the junction kept 14 bases outside the gene matches. CDR3 DNA: TGTGCCAGCACCTTGGACAGGTATGGGACTAGCGGGAGCACAGATACGCAGTATTTT. Protein: CASTLDRYGTSGSTDTQYF.

The chain couples TRBV6-5 to TRBJ2-7; possibly TRBD1 for D (6 bases). CDR1 MNHEY and CDR2 SVGAGI come from the germline V gene. The V end lost 5 bases, the J end lost 1 base, and 9 bases lay between the germline ends. The CDR3 spans 13 residues. The CDR3, as DNA: TGTGCCAGCAGTACAGGGCGTTCCTACGAGCAGTACTTC. The encoded protein is CASSTGRSYEQYF.

The CDR3 here is CASSLRGAYNEQFF. For the CDR3, the DNA is TGTGCCAGCAGCTTACGAGGGGCTTACAATGAGCAGTTCTTC. The V and J genes are TRBV7-3 and TRBJ2-1; D assignment may be TRBD1 or TRBD2 (5 bases each). This CDR3 region has 14 residues. Germline CDR1 SGHTA, CDR2 FQGTGA. The V end lost 2 bases, the J end lost 4 bases, and 9 bases lay between the germline ends.

This clone was seen a few times. The chain uses TRBV28 and TRBJ2-7, with 11 positions matching TRBD2. V was clipped by 3 bases and J by 4 bases; unmatched bases: 5. Germline CDR1 is MDHEN and CDR2 is SYDVKM. This CDR3 is built from 15 residues. As DNA, the CDR3 is TGTGCCAGCAGTTTGGTCACTAGCGGGGGATACGAGCAGTACTTC. Translating it yields CASSLVTSGGYEQYF.

The chain links TRBV5-4 to TRBJ2-3; 8 bases line up with TRBD1. Germline V gene sequence: CDR1 SGHNT, CDR2 YYREEE (reference sequence). This CDR3 has 15 residues. V dropped 4 bases and J dropped 6; count of bases not matched to a gene: 10. The CDR3 loop is CASSEGTGGLDTQYF. CDR3 nucleotide sequence: TGTGCCAGCAGCGAAGGGACAGGTGGTTTGGATACGCAGTATTTT.

This chain joins TRBV4-1 and TRBJ2-3; D uncertain. With 1 base removed from V and 0 bases from J, the gap between germline ends came to 8 bases. Germline V gives CDR1 MGHRA, CDR2 YSYEKL. This CDR3 has 15 amino acids. In DNA, the CDR3 is TGCGCCAGCAGCCAAGCAAGGATTAGCACAGATACGCAGTATTTT. It is translated as CASSQARISTDTQYF.

This rearrangement joins TRBV6-5 to TRBJ2-1; 10 bases match TRBD2. The germline V gene has CDR1 MNHEY and CDR2 SVGAGI. Germline trimming cut 4 bases from V and 8 bases from J; bases unmatched to any gene: 8. This CDR3 region has 15 residues. The DNA for the CDR3 is TGTGCCAGCAGTTCGCCTAGCGGGGGATCCGATGAGCAGTTCTTC. Its protein product is CASSSPSGGSDEQFF.

The V call is TRBV4-2, the J call TRBJ2-1; 7 bases match TRBD2. The V gene's germline CDR1 is LGHNA and CDR2 YNFKEQ. The CDR3 extends over 15 amino acids. V shed 1 base, J shed 4 bases, and the junction held 4 bases outside the gene matches. This CDR3 is CASSQGTSDYNEQFF. CDR3 nucleotide sequence: TGTGCCAGCAGCCAAGGAACTAGCGATTACAATGAGCAGTTCTTC.

The sample holds a few counts of this clone. The rearrangement uses TRBV5-1 and TRBJ2-3; D is uncertain. Germline V lookup: CDR1 SGHRS, CDR2 YFSETQ. V lost 4 bases and J lost 3, with 12 bases in between. This CDR3 has 14 amino acids. The CDR3 sequence: CASSPWAETDTQYF. In nucleotides, the CDR3 is TGCGCCAGCAGCCCTTGGGCGGAGACAGATACGCAGTATTTT.